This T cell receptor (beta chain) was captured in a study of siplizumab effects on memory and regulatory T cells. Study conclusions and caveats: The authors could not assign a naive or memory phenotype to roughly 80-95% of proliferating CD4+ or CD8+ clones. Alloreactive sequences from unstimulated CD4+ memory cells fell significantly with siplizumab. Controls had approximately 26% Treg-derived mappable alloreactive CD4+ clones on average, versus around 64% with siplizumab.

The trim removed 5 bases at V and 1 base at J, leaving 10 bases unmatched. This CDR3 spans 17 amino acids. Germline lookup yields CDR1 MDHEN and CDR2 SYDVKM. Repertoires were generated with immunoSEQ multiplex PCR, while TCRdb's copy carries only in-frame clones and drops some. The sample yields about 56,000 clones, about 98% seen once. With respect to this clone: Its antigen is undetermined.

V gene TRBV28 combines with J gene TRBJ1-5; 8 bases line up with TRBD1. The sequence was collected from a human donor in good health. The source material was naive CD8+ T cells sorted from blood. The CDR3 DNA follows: TGTGCCAGCAGTGCGCCTACACAGGGGGAGAGCAATCAGCCCCAGCATTTT. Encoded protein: CASSAPTQGESNQPQHF.